The present T cell receptor (beta chain) was sequenced within a study of vaccination and CD4 T cells after COVID-19. General observations from the study: The great majority, 304 of 307 vaccine-specific clones, proved spike mono-reactive in convalescent patients.

As for treatment: roughly 11-day PBMC culture with coronavirus spike peptide pools or control peptides (ViraFEST assay). With peptide pools, ViraFEST first expanded antigen-specific T cells and afterwards sequenced their TCRs. PCR positivity dates ran from March to December 2020, preceding US Alpha, Beta and Delta variants. V lost 6 bases and J lost 10; bases outside the gene matches: 12. The CDR3 length is 16 residues. CDR1 MNHNS and CDR2 SASEGT come from the germline V gene. CD4+ T cells that had been cultured provided DNA sequenced with the Oncomine TCR Beta short-read assay. TCRdb re-called the PCR reads through MiXCR, storing one row per CDR3 protein. Of approximately 21,000 distinct CDR3 sequences listed, roughly a quarter were seen once; the top ten hold 11%. About this clonotype itself: Its antigen is not identified.

Specimen: cultured CD4+ T cells from blood. The TCR sequence derives from a human donor with COVID-19. The V call is TRBV6-1, the J call TRBJ1-4, with 12 bases lining up with TRBD1. The CDR3 nucleotides are TGTGCCAGCAGCCCCGGGACAGGGGGCAAAAGGGGAAAACTGTTTTTT. Amino acid sequence: CASSPGTGGKRGKLFF.